This T cell receptor beta chain appears in the sequencing data of a study of radiotherapy plus CTLA-4 blockade in lung cancer. About the study: Among enrolled patients, over 15% responded and 31% achieved disease control. Study-wide points: After treatment with radiotherapy plus ipilimumab, TCR clones that came from the tumor expanded in blood. The best prediction of response reportedly came from early blood T cell clone dynamics, with interferon-beta.

This clone was picked up a small number of times. The antigen is not known. Those patients who had chemo-refractory metastatic non-small-cell lung cancer were given focal radiation along with CTLA-4 blockade through ipilimumab. The germline V gene encodes CDR1 ENHRY and CDR2 SYGVKD. The CDR3 sequence is 17 residues long. With 1 base clipped from V and 8 bases from J, the junction kept 11 bases outside the gene matches. Only in-frame clones appear in the TCRdb table, and some are missing; sequencing was by immunoSEQ multiplex PCR. The sample has 70,000 to 90,000 clones, more than 80% seen once. The material sequenced was peripheral blood, taken from a patient treated with radiotherapy plus ipilimumab. The chain links TRBV10-3 to TRBJ1-6; the match to TRBD1 covers 7 bases. The TCR sequence derives from a human donor with non-small cell lung cancer who had stable disease on radiotherapy plus ipilimumab. CDR3 DNA sequence: TGTGCCATCAGTGAGTTCGGAAACGACAGGGTGGATTCACCCCTCCACTTT. Amino acids: CAISEFGNDRVDSPLHF.